The sequence of this T cell receptor beta chain was determined in a study of regulatory T cells in long-lasting Graves disease (dated by TCRdb to about 2021). About the study as a whole: Patients with newly diagnosed Graves' disease had been on antithyroid drugs for under 3 months. This study used TCR sequencing and RNA sequencing of peripheral blood to compare persistent Graves' disease patients against newly diagnosed Graves' disease patients. The study was conducted in China and was registered as a clinical trial. A total of roughly 35 samples were covered by TCR sequencing, comprising approximately 13 persistent and approximately 20 newly diagnosed Graves' disease patients. What the authors observed across the whole study: Persistent Graves' disease patients showed lower TCR Shannon entropy and fewer highly expanded clones than newly diagnosed patients, suggesting clonal expansion. Persistent disease showed preferential use of TRBV28, TRBJ1-2 and TRBJ2-5, whereas newly diagnosed disease favored TRBV20-1 and TRBJ2-1. Persistent patients shared more public clonotypes among themselves (around 2,800) than newly diagnosed patients did (over 900). Only peripheral blood was studied, because thyroid tissue, the primary lesion, was inaccessible. Only the TCR beta chain was sequenced and analyzed. The small sample size was acknowledged by the authors as a limitation that may reduce accuracy.

This clonotype was detected only a few times. Its specific antigen is unknown. The input lacks base qualities; no much larger clone sits a single base away. The library relied on multiplex PCR. TCRdb records Illumina HiSeq 4000 as the sequencer. CDR3 regions were amplified by Arm-PCR with iRepertoire HTBI primers to construct TCR beta libraries. Gel purification was performed on PCR products prior to sequencing. The paper's data handling went like this. Gene usage analysis of CDR3 amino acid clonotypes relied on the 55 to 80 TRBV and over 13 TRBJ segments identified across samples. COPE and FqMerger were used to merge filtered high-quality paired reads into contigs. BLAST was used to align contigs to IMGT TRBV, TRBD and TRBJ reference genes, with CDR3 defined following IMGT. Highly expanded clones were defined as clonotypes with a frequency above 0.1%. Shannon entropy was used to measure repertoire diversity, and the Gini coefficient was used to measure V-J evenness. A clonotype found in more than one individual was treated as public. Using fastp at Q25 and MiXCR, TCRdb reprocessed the public reads and kept productive beta chains. Rows with one shared CDR3 protein collapse into an entry with the most common genes and DNA. The V and J calls here are based on TCRdb, not the publication. Present in this sample are 510,000 or so distinct CDR3 sequences, 12% of which were seen just once. Jointly, the top ten make up roughly 8.2% of the sample.

What the time point label conveys for this sample: newly diagnosed GD, antithyroid drugs for less than 3 months. For both TCR sequencing and RNA sequencing, RNA was extracted from PBMCs in TRIzol. Graves' disease was diagnosed according to American Thyroid Association guidelines. Recruitment of patients was carried out at an endocrinology department in Xi'an, China. Each patient gave around 9 milliliters of peripheral blood, collected in an EDTA anticoagulant tube. PBMCs were isolated by Ficoll Paque Plus density gradient separation without further T cell sorting. An Agilent 2100 Bioanalyzer and agarose gel were used to assess RNA quality, and a NanoDrop 2000 was used to measure RNA concentration. Here V drops 10 bases and J drops 8 bases, and the junction holds 13 bases not matched to any gene. CDR1 LNHDA and CDR2 SQIVND were looked up in the germline V gene (reference sequence). Including cysteine and phenylalanine, the CDR3 has 14 amino acids. Of the read, only the CDR3 DNA is kept; its 42 bases are in frame from base 1.

This sample was also put to use in a study of T cells in Graves' hyperthyroidism and ophthalmopathy. The second paper further reports: Stable Graves' hyperthyroidism was defined as no progression to ophthalmopathy during 18 months of follow-up. The hyperthyroidism patients were between 18 and 65 years old and newly diagnosed, with a disease duration of less than 2 months. Any patient with an uncontrolled infection, another autoimmune disease, pregnancy or lactation was excluded. Diagnoses were based on clinical symptoms, serum thyroxine and TRAb, thyroid ultrasound and orbital computed tomography. The TCR CDR3 was subjected to a first round of RT-PCR using the HTBI primer set and the Qiagen OneStep RT-PCR kit. Most expanded thyroid clonotypes (frequency above 0.001) were also detected in blood, suggesting blood repertoires may reflect thyroid immune responses. In cross-validation, a model built on a 13 V-J signature told ophthalmopathy apart from stable hyperthyroidism with 85% to 90% sensitivity and approximately 84% specificity, and in testing the same model reached 80%/75%. In validation, the model predicted progression to ophthalmopathy with 60% to 71% sensitivity and around 72% specificity, a median of 6.5 months before onset. A discovery cohort of about a hundred patients, 43 with Graves' ophthalmopathy and approximately 60 with stable Graves' hyperthyroidism, was used to find distinguishing TCR V-J signatures. Whether ophthalmopathy could be predicted prospectively was tested in an independent validation cohort made up of 18 to 20 hyperthyroidism patients plus 17 patients who later progressed to ophthalmopathy. The roughly 94 discovery patients were randomly divided into training and test sets at a 7:3 ratio. In addition, the study compared T-cell repertoires in thyroid tissue and in blood from six Graves' hyperthyroidism patients. Once sampling was done, hyperthyroidism patients were given methimazole at a starting dose of 30 mg daily, whereas ophthalmopathy patients were given high-dose intravenous methylprednisolone. Libraries were constructed in a second round of multiplex PCR, after which size selection and purification were carried out. Paired-end sequencing of the libraries was performed with 100 bp reads on an Illumina HiSeq2000. SOAPnuke was used to process the raw data, removing reads that contained adapters or uncalled bases, had a mean Phred below 15, or lacked an exact match to the constant primer or identifier. High-quality paired reads were merged with COPE v1.2.5, and unique nucleotide sequences were defined as clonotypes. MiTCR v1.1 was used to align the clonotypes against IMGT TRBV, TRBD and TRBJ reference segments. The analysis was restricted to V-J combinations with a frequency above 0.0001, which together covered 99.2% of the repertoires. A TCS score was defined as the ratio between F50 (clonal expansion) and ExV (chaos), using BLOSUM62-based TCRdist between CDR3 peptides within each V-J. Welch's t-statistics and random forest reduced 450 to 600 V-J features to 13, which were used in a naive Bayes classifier (R e1071). No statistical method was used to fix the sample size in advance, and group allocation was not hidden from the investigators. The paper reports TCR Vbeta CDR3 sequencing of 135 peripheral blood samples: 40 or so ophthalmopathy, under 80 hyperthyroidism and approximately 17 progressor patients.

The source is a woman aged 25 to 39 with Graves disease. Donor details come from another sample of the same person, matched by shared clones. This specimen was peripheral blood mononuclear cells (PBMCs), taken at new diagnosis, from a patient treated with antithyroid drugs. The sequence is built from TRBV19 and TRBJ1-4; 7 bases in the junction line up with TRBD1. The sequenced DNA is TGTGCCACCCATGACAGGGAATCGAGGGAAAAACTGTTTTTT. Its protein product is CATHDRESREKLFF.